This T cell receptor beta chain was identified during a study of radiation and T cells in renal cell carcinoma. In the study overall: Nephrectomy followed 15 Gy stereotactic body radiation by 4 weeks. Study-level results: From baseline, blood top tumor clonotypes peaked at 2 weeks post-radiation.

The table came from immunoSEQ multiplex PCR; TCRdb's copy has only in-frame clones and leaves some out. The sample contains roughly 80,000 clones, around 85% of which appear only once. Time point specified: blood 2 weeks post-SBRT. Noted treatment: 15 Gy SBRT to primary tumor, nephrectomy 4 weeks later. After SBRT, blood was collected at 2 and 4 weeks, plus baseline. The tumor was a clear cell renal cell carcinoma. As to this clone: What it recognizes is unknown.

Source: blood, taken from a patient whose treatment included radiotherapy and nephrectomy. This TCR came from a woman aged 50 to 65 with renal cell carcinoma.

The CDR3 DNA sequence: TGTGCCAGCAGCCCGAATCCGATCGTTCGCACAGATACGCAGTATTTT. It translates to CASSPNPIVRTDTQYF. V is TRBV11-2 and J is TRBJ2-3; D unresolved. The germline V gene has CDR1 SGHAT and CDR2 FQNNGV. The CDR3 is made up of 16 amino acids. V was clipped by 5 bases and J by 1 base, with 16 bases between them.